The 28 T cell receptor beta chains listed next were all sequenced from one sample in a study of beta chain features in type 1 diabetes. Study findings and constraints: Type 1 diabetes patients had TCRB CDR3s that were shorter (moderately but significantly so) in all four CD4+ subsets.

Every isolated RNA sample was fully reverse transcribed, so sequencing captured expressed TCRB transcripts. The protocol was immunoSEQ multiplex PCR, while the TCRdb copy is restricted to in-frame clones and leaves out a portion. Among about 650,000 clones listed, 12% were seen once. These TCRs are of unknown antigen specificity. Sequenced sample: naive CD4+ T cells from blood. These receptors were obtained from a man under 40 with type 1 diabetes.

This clone was observed a few times. This chain joins TRBV29-1 and TRBJ1-2, with a tentative D call TRBD1 (5 bases). This CDR3 spans 15 amino acids. Germline CDR1 SQVTM, CDR2 ANQGSEA. V shed 6 bases and J shed 2 bases, with 19 bases lying between them. The CDR3 DNA follows: TGCAGCGTCGGTACAAGGGGTCCCTTCAACTATGGCTACACCTTC. Protein sequence: CSVGTRGPFNYGYTF.

The chain couples TRBV4-3 to TRBJ1-4; no clear D gene. Germline CDR1 reads LGHNA; CDR2 reads YSLEER. V lost 4 bases, J lost 4 bases, and 7 bases lay in between. CDR3 length equals 13 residues. CDR3 residues: CASSPYINEKLFF. CDR3 DNA sequence: TGCGCCAGCAGCCCGTACATTAATGAAAAACTGTTTTTT.

The gene calls are TRBV29-1 and TRBJ1-2, with a possible D match to TRBD1 (5 bases). With 4 bases removed from V and 6 bases from J, the gap between germline ends came to 15 bases. This CDR3 spans 13 amino acids. Germline V gene lookup returns CDR1 SQVTM and CDR2 ANQGSEA. The CDR3 here is CSVGLAGKDGYTF. CDR3 sequence (DNA): TGCAGCGTTGGTCTGGCAGGGAAGGATGGCTACACCTTC.

The genes are TRBV12-5 and TRBJ1-6; D unresolved. Germline V lookup: CDR1 LGHNT, CDR2 FRNRAP. Trimming pared 1 base from V and 10 bases from J, leaving 11 bases between. This CDR3 is built from 14 residues. CDR3 sequence: CASGLDSGGSPLHF. DNA of the CDR3: TGTGCTAGTGGTTTGGATTCGGGTGGCTCACCCCTCCACTTT.

V gene TRBV5-1 combines with J gene TRBJ2-5; 9 bases are shared with TRBD2. In germline, CDR1 is SGHRS, CDR2 YFSETQ. V dropped 0 bases and J dropped 5; count of bases not matched to a gene: 8. The CDR3 runs 16 residues. CDR3 region: CASSLVLRGGPETQYF. Here the CDR3 DNA reads TGCGCCAGCAGCTTGGTTCTGCGGGGGGGCCCGGAGACCCAGTACTTC.

The rearrangement uses TRBV7-9 and TRBJ1-5; 7 bases agree with TRBD1. Germline V CDR1 and CDR2: SEHNR, FQNEAQ (reference sequence). The V gene end was trimmed by 3 bases and the J gene end by 3 bases; junction bases not matched to a gene: 2. This CDR3 spans 14 amino acids. CDR3 protein: CASSFGTVNQPQHF. CDR3 DNA: TGTGCCAGCAGCTTCGGGACAGTCAATCAGCCCCAGCATTTT.

The chain couples TRBV5-1 to TRBJ1-1; maybe TRBD1 (6 bases). Germline CDR1 is SGHRS and CDR2 is YFSETQ. The CDR3 runs 14 residues. The germline V and J ends were trimmed by 6 bases and 0 bases, with 12 bases remaining between them. CDR3 DNA sequence: TGCGCCAGCAACTACGGACAGTTGAACACTGAAGCTTTCTTT. This translates into CASNYGQLNTEAFF.

This chain joins TRBV5-1 and TRBJ2-1; 12 bases align to TRBD2. Per germline, CDR1 SGHRS and CDR2 YFSETQ. The CDR3 is made up of 15 amino acids. After removal of 3 bases from V and 8 bases from J, the junction contained 6 bases not matched to a gene. The CDR3: CASSSLAGGGYEQFF. In nucleotides, the CDR3 is TGCGCCAGCAGCTCACTAGCGGGGGGCGGGTATGAGCAGTTCTTC.

This clone has just a few counts. CDR3 sequence (DNA): TGTGCCAGCAGAAACAGGGGACATACTGAAAAACTGTTTTTT. Protein sequence: CASRNRGHTEKLFF. The chain recombines TRBV5-6 with TRBJ1-4; 7 bases agree with TRBD1. CDR3 size: 14 residues. In germline, CDR1 is SGHDT, CDR2 YYEEEE. Trimming removed 5 bases from V and 7 bases from J; junction bases left unmatched: 8.

This sequence joins TRBV6-5 and TRBJ1-2, with TRBD1 matching 9 bases. CDR1 is MNHEY and CDR2 is SVGAGI in the germline V gene. CDR3 length: 15 residues. Trimming took 4 bases from V and 5 from J; bases not matched to a gene: 8. In nucleotides, the CDR3 is TGTGCCAGCAGTTCCCCGGGGACAGGGAATTATGGCTACACCTTC. Translating gives CASSSPGTGNYGYTF.

This sequence joins TRBV25-1 and TRBJ2-1; the D gene could be TRBD1 or TRBD2 (6 bases each). This CDR3 is 13 amino acids long. Trimming pared 7 bases from V and 8 bases from J, leaving 15 bases between. The germline V gene has CDR1 MGHDK and CDR2 SYGVNS. Here the CDR3 DNA reads TGTGCCAGCACCGTCGGGGGCGGCGATGAGCAGTTCTTC. Translation: CASTVGGGDEQFF.

In its sample, this clone was seen a few times. The chain employs TRBV27 and TRBJ1-4, with D maybe TRBD1 (5 bases). Germline V gene sequence: CDR1 MNHEY, CDR2 SMNVEV (reference sequence). Deletions cut 2 bases from V and 8 bases from J, with 12 bases between. This CDR3 spans 14 amino acids. The CDR3 DNA reads as TGTGCCAGCAGTTTAAGGGGCTTCGGAGAAAAACTGTTTTTT. Amino acid sequence: CASSLRGFGEKLFF.

The chain employs TRBV27 and TRBJ2-3; D is perhaps TRBD1 (6 bases). The CDR3 has 13 residues. The V and J ends lost 7 bases and 2 bases respectively, with 10 bases between them. From germline, CDR1 is MNHEY and CDR2 SMNVEV (reference sequence). In DNA form, the CDR3 reads TGTGCCAGCATTGGACAGAACACAGATACGCAGTATTTT. Translated, it gives CASIGQNTDTQYF.

This clone was seen more than once but under ten times. The rearrangement joins TRBV7-2 to TRBJ2-7; the match to TRBD1 covers 9 bases. The CDR3 totals 15 residues. The germline CDR1 and CDR2 sequences are SGHTA and FQGNSA. The V segment lost 6 bases and the J segment 5 bases; nucleotides outside the gene matches: 11. The DNA of the CDR3 is TGTGCCAGCAGACAGGGACAGGGAGGAATGGACGAGCAGTACTTC. Translated, it gives CASRQGQGGMDEQYF.

The chain combines TRBV6-6 with TRBJ2-3; D gene uncertain. Trimming pared 4 bases from V and 2 bases from J, leaving 13 bases between. Germline V gene lookup returns CDR1 MNHNY and CDR2 SVGAGI (reference sequence). CDR3 length: 15 amino acids. In DNA, the CDR3 is TGTGCCAGCAGTTTGCAGGAGCCGAACACAGATACGCAGTATTTT. Protein: CASSLQEPNTDTQYF.

The CDR3 region has the DNA TGTGCCAGCAGCCCAGTAGCGGGTGGGGGGTACAATGAGCAGTTCTTC. Its protein product is CASSPVAGGGYNEQFF. The chain carries TRBV11-1 and TRBJ2-1, with 7 bases matching TRBD2. V lost 5 bases to trimming and J lost 4 bases; unmatched junction nucleotides: 11. CDR1 SGHAT and CDR2 FQDESV come from the germline V gene (reference sequence). The length of the CDR3 is 16 residues.

A few counts support this clone. Possible read error: a much larger clone is one base away. This specimen includes other DNA sequences encoding the same CDR3. The chain links TRBV14 to TRBJ2-5, with D hard to call. Germline CDR1 reads SGHDN; CDR2 reads FVKESK. This CDR3 spans 11 amino acids. The germline V and J ends were trimmed by 5 bases and 1 base, with 2 bases remaining between them. CDR3 DNA sequence: TGTGCCAGCAGCGCCCAAGAGACCCAGTACTTC. Translating it yields CASSAQETQYF. The full variable domain, rest sourced from reference TRBV14 and TRBJ2-5, is EAGVTQFPSHSVIEKGQTVTLRCDPISGHDNLYWYRRVMGKEIKFLLHFVKESKQDESGMPNNRFLAERTGGTYSTLKVQPAELEDSGVYFCASSAQETQYFGPGTRLLVL.

The rearrangement uses TRBV6-5 and TRBJ2-7, with D unclear. This CDR3 region has 11 residues. The germline gives CDR1 MNHEY, CDR2 SVGAGI. Trimming shortened V by 4 bases and J by 4 bases, and 5 bases separated the two germline ends. The CDR3: CASSFQYEQYF. For the CDR3, the DNA is TGTGCCAGCAGTTTCCAGTACGAGCAGTACTTC.

In this sample, this clone turned up a few times. V is TRBV4-3 and J is TRBJ1-2, with D tentatively TRBD1 (5 bases). Germline CDR1 LGHNA, CDR2 YSLEER. The CDR3 contains 18 residues. The V end lost 0 bases, the J end lost 0 bases, and 17 bases lay between the germline ends. The CDR3 nucleotides read TGCGCCAGCAGCCAAGAAAAGCGGGTAGGGACCACTAACTATGGCTACACCTTC. It encodes CASSQEKRVGTTNYGYTF.

The chain couples TRBV5-1 to TRBJ2-2; no clear D. Trimming took 0 bases from V and 3 from J, leaving 9 bases between them. The germline gives CDR1 SGHRS, CDR2 YFSETQ. This CDR3 comprises 15 residues. The CDR3 reads CASSLGPEYTGELFF. CDR3 nucleotides: TGCGCCAGCAGCTTGGGTCCGGAGTACACCGGGGAGCTGTTTTTT.

This clone appeared a few times. This chain links TRBV29-1 with TRBJ2-7; 9 positions match TRBD1. Germline V gene lookup returns CDR1 SQVTM and CDR2 ANQGSEA. The CDR3 contains 14 residues. Trimming removed 6 bases from V and 3 bases from J; junction bases left unmatched: 9. The CDR3 here is CSVTPGQGSYEQYF. The DNA of the CDR3 is TGCAGCGTCACCCCGGGACAGGGAAGCTACGAGCAGTACTTC.

This clone was observed a few times. The junction departs from germline at one end; a sequencing error may be responsible. The genes are TRBV7-7 and TRBJ2-1, with D perhaps matching TRBD1 (7 bases). Per germline, CDR1 SSHAT and CDR2 FNYEAQ (reference sequence). The CDR3 runs to 13 residues. CDR3 DNA sequence: TGTGCTAGCAGCGTGCAGGGGGGAAATGAGCAGTTCTTC. Its translation: CASSVQGGNEQFF.

The chain couples TRBV6-4 to TRBJ2-1; no firm D call. V lost 4 bases and J lost 5, with 9 bases in between. This CDR3 has 13 residues. Germline V CDR1 and CDR2: MRHNA, SNTAGT. The CDR3 DNA sequence: TGTGCCAGCAGTGTTACCTCGCACAATGAGCAGTTCTTC. Its protein is CASSVTSHNEQFF.

This clone was detected only once. This chain joins TRBV6-6 and TRBJ1-5, with a weak D call TRBD1 (6 bases). V was shortened by 8 bases and J by 3 bases, with 14 bases between the two germline ends. The germline V gene encodes CDR1 MNHNY and CDR2 SVGAGI (reference sequence). The CDR3 is 14 residues long. The CDR3 DNA sequence: TGTGCCAGCGTACGGACAGCCTCCAATCAGCCCCAGCATTTT. Its translation is CASVRTASNQPQHF.

This clone came up a few times. V usage is TRBV28 and J usage is TRBJ2-5, with 13 bases matching TRBD2. The germline V gene has CDR1 MDHEN and CDR2 SYDVKM. The CDR3 loop spans 16 amino acids. The CDR3 loop reads CATWTSGGIPDPTQYF. As DNA, the CDR3 is TGTGCTACCTGGACTAGCGGGGGCATCCCTGATCCGACCCAGTACTTC.

This clone was counted a few times. The chain uses TRBV9 and TRBJ1-2, with D possibly being TRBD1 (5 bases). The ends were cut back, 4 bases at V and 4 bases at J, with 20 bases in the middle. From germline, CDR1 is SGDLS and CDR2 YYNGEE. The CDR3 is 16 amino acids. DNA for the CDR3: TGTGCCAGCAGCCCGAAGTCCCTGGGGCAGCTCTATGGCTACACCTTC. Translating gives CASSPKSLGQLYGYTF.

This clone was seen more than once but under ten times. J is TRBJ1-2 and V is TRBV2, with no clear D. The CDR3 consists of 15 residues. Trimming took 6 bases from V and 6 from J, leaving 20 bases between them. Germline V gives CDR1 SNHLY, CDR2 FYNNEI. In nucleotides, the CDR3 is TGTGCCAGCAGAGGTCCTATTCGCGCCTCAGATGGCTACACCTTC. It yields the protein CASRGPIRASDGYTF.

Comments on this clone: The limits of the CDR3 on the DNA are not certain, so only TCRdb's listed CDR3 is given. V and J are TRBV21-1 and TRBJ2-1; the table gives TRBD1 as D, unverified against the DNA. TRBV21-1 is annotated as a pseudogene. Ends included, the CDR3 has 17 residues. This CDR3 is CASSKEGYRCSYNEQFF.